The 14 T cell receptor beta chains below all came from one sample that was sequenced in a study of response to subunit inactivated influenza vaccine. TCRdb processed the RT-PCR reads anew with MiXCR; each CDR3 protein has one entry. The sample contains under 800,000 distinct CDR3 sequences, 11% to 15% of which appear only once. This sample comprised PBMCs from blood, obtained around 14 days before vaccination. These receptors all stem from a man aged 50-60 years who received an inactivated influenza vaccine.

V is TRBV20-1 and J is TRBJ2-5; D is perhaps TRBD2 (6 bases). This CDR3 contains 14 residues. The V gene lost 7 bases and the J gene lost 5 bases, with 20 bases spanning the gap. Germline CDR1 is DFQATT and CDR2 is SNEGSKA (reference sequence). This chain's CDR3 is CSVSWVPEGETQYF. Written as DNA, the CDR3 is TGCAGTGTTTCTTGGGTCCCGGAGGGGGAGACCCAGTACTTC.

This clonotype came up a few times. The chain joins TRBV29-1 to TRBJ2-3; 10 bases fit TRBD2. Germline V gene sequence: CDR1 SQVTM, CDR2 ANQGSEA. V was clipped by 2 bases and J by 1 base; unmatched bases: 12. The CDR3 has 18 residues. CDR3 nucleotides: TGCAGCGTTGAATTGCGGCTAGCGGGGGCCCTGGGCACAGATACGCAGTATTTT. Its translation: CSVELRLAGALGTDTQYF.

This CDR3 is CATSDLGIGEQYF. The CDR3 nucleotides read TGTGCCACCAGTGATTTGGGAATTGGCGAGCAGTACTTC. The V gene is TRBV24-1, the J gene TRBJ2-7; the D is unclear. CDR1 KGHDR and CDR2 SFDVKD come from the germline V gene. V was cut by 0 bases and J by 6 bases, with 8 bases left in between. The CDR3 is made up of 13 amino acids.

The J gene is TRBJ2-3, the V gene TRBV6-5, with TRBD2 matching over 7 bases. Germline V CDR1 and CDR2: MNHEY, SVGAGI. The CDR3 sequence is 15 residues long. V was clipped by 0 bases and J by 1 base; unmatched bases: 1. The CDR3 reads CASSYSRGGTDTQYF. In nucleotides, the CDR3 is TGTGCCAGCAGTTACTCTCGGGGGGGCACAGATACGCAGTATTTT.

The genes are TRBV6-5 and TRBJ2-7; D might be TRBD1 (8 bases). The CDR3 is 16 amino acids. The ends were cut back, 0 bases at V and 2 bases at J, with 14 bases in the middle. The germline CDR1 and CDR2 sequences are MNHEY and SVGAGI. This CDR3 reads CASSYSYRGGPYEQYF. CDR3 coding DNA: TGTGCCAGCAGTTACTCGTACAGGGGGGGACCCTACGAGCAGTACTTC.

This clonotype turned up a few times. This chain links TRBV12-3 or TRBV12-4 with TRBJ1-1; 7 bases agree with TRBD1. V lost 5 bases and J lost 3; bases outside the gene matches: 9. This CDR3 has 15 amino acids. CDR3 amino acids: CASSKNQQGYTEAFF. The CDR3, as DNA: TGTGCCAGCAGTAAGAACCAACAGGGGTACACTGAAGCTTTCTTT.

This chain links TRBV10-3 with TRBJ2-1, with TRBD2 identical over 10 bases. This CDR3 region has 16 residues. The germline gives CDR1 ENHRY, CDR2 SYGVKD. V dropped 4 bases and J dropped 7; count of bases not matched to a gene: 10. The CDR3 coding sequence is TGTGCCATCAGTGCCTCCGGGACTAGCGCCCAAAATGAGCAGTTCTTC. The encoded protein is CAISASGTSAQNEQFF.

This clonotype has only one observation. The J gene is TRBJ2-4, the V gene TRBV3-1; the D gene could be TRBD1 or TRBD2 (5 bases each). The germline gives CDR1 LGHDT, CDR2 YNNKEL (reference sequence). V lost 4 bases, J lost 1 base, and 11 bases lay in between. This CDR3 region has 15 residues. As DNA, the CDR3 is TGTGCCAGCAGCCTACTCGGGGCGGCCAAAAACATTCAGTACTTC. It translates to CASSLLGAAKNIQYF.

The rearrangement joins TRBV29-1 to TRBJ2-2; 10 positions agree with TRBD2. This CDR3 region has 14 residues. The trim removed 3 bases at V and 9 bases at J, leaving 7 bases unmatched. Germline V gene sequence: CDR1 SQVTM, CDR2 ANQGSEA. The CDR3 loop reads CSVELAGASRELFF. The CDR3 DNA sequence: TGCAGCGTTGAGCTAGCGGGAGCTTCTCGGGAGCTGTTTTTT.

This clonotype has at least ten counts. This chain joins TRBV30 and TRBJ1-4; D is unresolved. Trimming left V 0 bases short and J 0 bases short, with 14 bases between. The germline gives CDR1 GTSNPN, CDR2 SVGIG (reference sequence). The CDR3 covers 17 residues. CDR3 nucleotide sequence: TGTGCCTGGAGTGTAAACCTGCTGGTATCAACTAATGAAAAACTGTTTTTT. This gives the protein CAWSVNLLVSTNEKLFF.

This clonotype was observed a handful of times. The V call is TRBV15, the J call TRBJ1-1; possible D gene TRBD1, 5 bases. The germline CDR1 and CDR2 sequences are LNHNV and YYDKDF (reference sequence). This CDR3 spans 14 amino acids. V lost 5 bases and J 4 bases, leaving 14 bases between the germline ends. The CDR3 loop reads CATSGLGVGTEAFF. CDR3 DNA: TGTGCCACCAGCGGACTGGGGGTTGGCACTGAAGCTTTCTTT. The complete variable domain, with remaining parts taken from reference TRBV15 and TRBJ1-1, reads DAMVIQNPRYQVTQFGKPVTLSCSQTLNHNVMYWYQQKSSQAPKLLFHYYDKDFNNEADTPDNFQSRRPNTSFCFLDIRSPGLGDTAMYLCATSGLGVGTEAFFGQGTRLTVV.

The genes are TRBV12-3 or TRBV12-4 and TRBJ1-5, with a tentative D call TRBD1 (5 bases). V lost 3 bases to trimming and J lost 3 bases, with 15 bases between them. There are 16 residues in the CDR3. CDR3 DNA sequence: TGTGCCAGCAGTTTCAGAGGGCGGGGCTCCAATCAGCCCCAGCATTTT. Translating it yields CASSFRGRGSNQPQHF.

The gene calls are TRBV20-1 and TRBJ2-1, with D hard to call. V lost 7 bases to trimming and J lost 0 bases, with 13 bases between them. The CDR3 sequence is 14 residues long. CDR1 and CDR2 from the germline V gene are DFQATT and SNEGSKA (reference sequence). CDR3 sequence (DNA): TGCAGTGTAGGGCGGCTTAACTCCTACAATGAGCAGTTCTTC. It specifies CSVGRLNSYNEQFF.

This clonotype was seen at least ten times. The rearrangement uses TRBV27 and TRBJ2-7, with D possibly TRBD2 on 5 matching bases. CDR1 is MNHEY, CDR2 SMNVEV, per germline (reference sequence). The CDR3 extends over 15 amino acids. The V end was cut by 7 bases, the J end by 2 bases, with 18 bases between. The DNA for the CDR3 is TGTGCCAGCACCCCGATCTACGCGGGCACCTACGAGCAGTACTTC. Translation: CASTPIYAGTYEQYF.